This T cell receptor (beta chain) stems from a study of T cells in tuberculosis. Overall study findings and caveats: Smaller alpha distances in active tuberculosis partly reflected shorter CDR3-alpha lengths.

Germline V gene sequence: CDR1 SGHAT, CDR2 FQDESV (reference sequence). The CDR3 is 14 residues long. V lost 2 bases to trimming and J lost 0 bases, with 5 bases between them. The data were produced by immunoSEQ multiplex PCR, yet TCRdb's version contains in-frame clones alone and is incomplete. The top ten hold around 7% of the sample, which has tens of thousands of clones, under 95% seen once. Documented time point: new active TB diagnosis, blood taken before or within 7 days of starting treatment. Patients were newly diagnosed, HIV-seronegative, and aged 18 or older. Details on this clone: Its specificity is not known.

The receptor's source is an adult with tuberculosis. The chain couples TRBV11-1 to TRBJ1-3; no reliable D call. This specimen consisted of PBMCs, obtained at tuberculosis diagnosis. The CDR3 here is CASSLLNSGNTIYF. The CDR3 DNA is TGTGCCAGCAGCTTACTTAACTCTGGAAACACCATATATTTT. Supplemented by reference TRBV11-1 and TRBJ1-3, the full variable domain reads EAEVAQSPRYKITEKSQAVAFWCDPISGHATLYWYRQILGQGPELLVQFQDESVVDDSQLPKDRFSAERLKGVDSTLKIQPAELGDSAMYLCASSLLNSGNTIYFGEGSWLTVV.